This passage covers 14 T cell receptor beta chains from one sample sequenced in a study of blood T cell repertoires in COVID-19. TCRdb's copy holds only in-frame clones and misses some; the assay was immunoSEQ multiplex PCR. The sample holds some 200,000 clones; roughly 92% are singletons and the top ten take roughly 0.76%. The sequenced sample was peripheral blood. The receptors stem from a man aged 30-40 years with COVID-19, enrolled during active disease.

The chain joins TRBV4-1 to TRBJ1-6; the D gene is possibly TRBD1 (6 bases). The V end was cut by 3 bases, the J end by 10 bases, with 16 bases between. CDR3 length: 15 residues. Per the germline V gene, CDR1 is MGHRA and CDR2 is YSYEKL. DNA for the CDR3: TGCGCCAGCAGCCAGTTAACAGGGATAGAATCACCCCTCCACTTT. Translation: CASSQLTGIESPLHF.

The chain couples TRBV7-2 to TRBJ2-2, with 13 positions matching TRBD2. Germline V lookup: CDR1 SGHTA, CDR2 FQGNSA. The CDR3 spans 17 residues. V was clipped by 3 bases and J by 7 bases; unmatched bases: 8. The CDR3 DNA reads TGTGCCAGCAGCTTTTACGGGACTAGCGGGGTGCACGGGGAGCTGTTTTTT. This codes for CASSFYGTSGVHGELFF.

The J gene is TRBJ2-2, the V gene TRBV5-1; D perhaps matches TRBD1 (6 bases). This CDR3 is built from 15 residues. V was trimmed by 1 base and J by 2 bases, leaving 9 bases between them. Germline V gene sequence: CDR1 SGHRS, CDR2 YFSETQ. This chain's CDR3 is CASSLSGTNTGELFF. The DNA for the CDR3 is TGCGCCAGCAGCTTGTCTGGGACAAACACCGGGGAGCTGTTTTTT.

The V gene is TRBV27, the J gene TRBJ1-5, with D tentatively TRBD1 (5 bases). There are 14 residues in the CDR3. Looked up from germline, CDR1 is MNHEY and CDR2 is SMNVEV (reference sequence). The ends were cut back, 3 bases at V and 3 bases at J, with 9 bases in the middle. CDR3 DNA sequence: TGTGCCAGCAGTTTTTTGGGACTCAATCAGCCCCAGCATTTT. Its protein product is CASSFLGLNQPQHF.

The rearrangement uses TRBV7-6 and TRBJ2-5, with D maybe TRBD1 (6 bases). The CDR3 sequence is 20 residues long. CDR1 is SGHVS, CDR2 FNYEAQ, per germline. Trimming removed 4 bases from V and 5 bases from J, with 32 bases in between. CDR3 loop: CASSSPGDKTKLRARETQYF. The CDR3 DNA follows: TGTGCCAGCAGCTCCCCCGGGGACAAAACAAAGCTTAGGGCGAGGGAGACCCAGTACTTC.

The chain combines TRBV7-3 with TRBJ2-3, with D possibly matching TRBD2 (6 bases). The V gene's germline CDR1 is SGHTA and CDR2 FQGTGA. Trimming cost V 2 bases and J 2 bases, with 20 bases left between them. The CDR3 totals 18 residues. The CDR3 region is CASSLFARGSGLTDTQYF. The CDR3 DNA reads TGTGCCAGCAGCTTATTCGCCCGGGGTAGCGGACTCACAGATACGCAGTATTTT.

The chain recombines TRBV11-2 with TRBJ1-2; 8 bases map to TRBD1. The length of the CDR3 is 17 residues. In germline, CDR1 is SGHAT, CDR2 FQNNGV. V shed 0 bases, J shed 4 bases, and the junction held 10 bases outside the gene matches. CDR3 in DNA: TGTGCCAGCAGCTTAGATCGCAGGGGGCCCTACCCCTATGGCTACACCTTC. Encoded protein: CASSLDRRGPYPYGYTF.

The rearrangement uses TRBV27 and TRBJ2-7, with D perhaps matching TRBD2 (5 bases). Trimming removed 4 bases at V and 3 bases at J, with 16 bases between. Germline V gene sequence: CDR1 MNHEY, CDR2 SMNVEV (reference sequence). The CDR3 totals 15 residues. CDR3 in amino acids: CASSSGLAAIYEQYF. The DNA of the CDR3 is TGTGCCAGCAGTTCTGGGCTAGCAGCCATCTACGAGCAGTACTTC.

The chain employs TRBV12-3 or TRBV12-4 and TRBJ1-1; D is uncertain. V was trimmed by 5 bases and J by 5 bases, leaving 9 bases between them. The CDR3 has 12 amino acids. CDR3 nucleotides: TGTGCCAGCAGTATCGGGTGGACTGAAGCTTTCTTT. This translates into CASSIGWTEAFF.

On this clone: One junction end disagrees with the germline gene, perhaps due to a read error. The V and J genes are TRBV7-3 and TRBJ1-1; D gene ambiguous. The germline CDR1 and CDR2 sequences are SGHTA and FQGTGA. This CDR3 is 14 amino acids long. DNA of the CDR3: TGTTCCAGCAGCTCATCGGGAACGAGTACTGAAGCTTTCTTT. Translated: CSSSSSGTSTEAFF.

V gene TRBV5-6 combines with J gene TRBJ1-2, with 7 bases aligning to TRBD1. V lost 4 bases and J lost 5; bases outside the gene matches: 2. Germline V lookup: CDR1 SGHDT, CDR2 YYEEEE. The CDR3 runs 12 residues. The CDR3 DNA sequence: TGTGCCAGCAGCGGGACAGCTTATGGCTACACCTTC. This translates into CASSGTAYGYTF.

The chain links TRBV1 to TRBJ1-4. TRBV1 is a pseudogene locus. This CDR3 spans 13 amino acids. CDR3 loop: CSKRGAANEKLFF. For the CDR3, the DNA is TGCTCAAAACGGGGAGCAGCTAATGAAAAACTGTTTTTT.

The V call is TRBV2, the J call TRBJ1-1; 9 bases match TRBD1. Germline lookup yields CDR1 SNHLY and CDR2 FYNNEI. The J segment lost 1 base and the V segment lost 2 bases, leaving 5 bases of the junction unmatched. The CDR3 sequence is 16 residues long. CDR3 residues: CASSERGTGPNTEAFF. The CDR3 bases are TGTGCCAGCAGTGAAAGGGGGACAGGGCCGAACACTGAAGCTTTCTTT.

CDR3 sequence (DNA): TGCGCCAGCAGCTTGGCCCGGACAGGGAGAGATGGCTACACCTTC. Its protein is CASSLARTGRDGYTF. V is TRBV5-1 and J is TRBJ1-2; TRBD1 matches 8 bases. V was pared by 0 bases and J by 6 bases, with 7 bases of the junction left unmatched. The germline V gene has CDR1 SGHRS and CDR2 YFSETQ. There are 15 residues in the CDR3.